The 14 T cell receptor beta chains listed next were all sequenced from one sample in a study of chemoradiotherapy in HPV16-positive cancers. Profiling relied on immunoSEQ multiplex PCR, and the TCRdb table lists in-frame clones only, not all of them. The table includes 15,000 to 20,000 clones, around 74% detected once. The sample was taken from a patient who underwent chemoradiotherapy. The receptors were gathered from a human donor with HPV-associated anogenital cancer.

The chain combines TRBV5-1 with TRBJ2-3; 14 bases line up with TRBD2. Per the germline V gene, CDR1 is SGHRS and CDR2 is YFSETQ. The CDR3 contains 15 residues. With 5 bases clipped from V and 8 bases from J, the junction kept 7 bases outside the gene matches. CDR3 nucleotides: TGCGCCAGCAGTTCGACTAGCGGGGGGGCGGGTACGCAGTATTTT. Its protein product is CASSSTSGGAGTQYF.

This rearrangement joins TRBV4-1 to TRBJ2-7; 7 positions match TRBD2. Germline CDR1 and CDR2: MGHRA and YSYEKL. The CDR3 totals 14 residues. The trim removed 0 bases at V and 6 bases at J, leaving 5 bases unmatched. The CDR3 region is CASSQDAGVAEQYF. Here the CDR3 DNA reads TGCGCCAGCAGCCAAGATGCGGGGGTGGCCGAGCAGTACTTC.

This chain connects TRBV7-2 to TRBJ2-2, with D unclear. Trimming cost V 5 bases and J 2 bases, with 15 bases left between them. Germline V gives CDR1 SGHTA, CDR2 FQGNSA. The CDR3 has 16 amino acids. CDR3 loop: CASSLGVGVNTGELFF. As DNA, the CDR3 is TGTGCCAGCAGCCTGGGTGTGGGTGTTAACACCGGGGAGCTGTTTTTT.

J is TRBJ2-5 and V is TRBV4-2, with TRBD1 matching 9 bases. With 3 bases clipped from V and 2 bases from J, the junction kept 4 bases outside the gene matches. From germline, CDR1 is LGHNA and CDR2 YNFKEQ. The length of the CDR3 is 15 residues. CDR3 protein: CASSQDDRGQETQYF. For the CDR3, the DNA is TGTGCCAGCAGCCAGGACGACAGGGGGCAAGAGACCCAGTACTTC.

J is TRBJ1-1 and V is TRBV6-6, with a weak D call TRBD1 (6 bases). This CDR3 has 14 amino acids. Trimming left V 6 bases short and J 0 bases short, with 11 bases between. Germline CDR1 and CDR2: MNHNY and SVGAGI (reference sequence). This chain's CDR3 is CASSPQGLNTEAFF. CDR3 sequence (DNA): TGTGCCAGCAGCCCTCAGGGGCTGAACACTGAAGCTTTCTTT.

The chain combines TRBV5-4 with TRBJ2-3; D ambiguous. CDR1 and CDR2 (germline): SGHNT, YYREEE (reference sequence). The V end lost 0 bases, the J end lost 3 bases, and 11 bases lay between the germline ends. The CDR3 contains 15 residues. CDR3 nucleotides: TGTGCCAGCAGCTTGGTGGGAAGGGATACAGATACGCAGTATTTT. Amino acid sequence: CASSLVGRDTDTQYF.

Only a few counts were recorded for this clone. This chain links TRBV2 with TRBJ1-2; 12 nucleotides line up with TRBD1. Germline V CDR1 and CDR2: SNHLY, FYNNEI. The ends lost 7 bases at V and 7 bases at J; junction bases unmatched: 4. The CDR3 sequence is 13 residues long. CDR3 DNA: TGTGCCAGCAACCGGGACAGGGGGCCTGGCTACACCTTC. Amino acids: CASNRDRGPGYTF.

The chain employs TRBV5-8 and TRBJ1-4, with D possibly TRBD1 on 6 matching bases. The V and J ends lost 0 bases and 5 bases respectively, with 14 bases between them. Germline V gene lookup returns CDR1 SGHTS and CDR2 YDEGEE. This CDR3 region has 16 residues. The CDR3 sequence is CASSLGTGTQNEKLFF. CDR3 in DNA: TGTGCCAGCAGCTTGGGTACCGGGACACAGAATGAAAAACTGTTTTTT.

The rearrangement links TRBV14 to TRBJ2-2; 7 bases line up with TRBD2. The CDR3 spans 14 residues. The germline CDR1 and CDR2 sequences are SGHDN and FVKESK. V was clipped by 7 bases and J by 2 bases; unmatched bases: 4. CDR3 region: CASNRDYNTGELFF. Written as DNA, the CDR3 is TGTGCCAGCAACCGGGACTACAACACCGGGGAGCTGTTTTTT.

V is TRBV7-2 and J is TRBJ2-3, with 13 nucleotides matching TRBD2. Losses at the gene ends were 5 bases for V and 1 base for J; bases not matched to a gene: 3. CDR1 SGHTA and CDR2 FQGNSA come from the germline V gene. The CDR3 spans 16 residues. DNA of the CDR3: TGTGCCAGCAGCCCAGGACTAGCGGGGGGCACAGATACGCAGTATTTT. It specifies CASSPGLAGGTDTQYF.

The chain recombines TRBV4-1 with TRBJ1-2; 8 nucleotides match TRBD1. The CDR3 sequence is 16 residues long. Germline lookup yields CDR1 MGHRA and CDR2 YSYEKL. Unmatched junction bases numbered 6, after V lost 0 bases and J lost 3 bases. CDR3 sequence: CASSQDPRTGHYGYTF. DNA of the CDR3: TGCGCCAGCAGCCAAGATCCACGGACAGGGCACTATGGCTACACCTTC.

The chain joins TRBV9 to TRBJ2-7; D not resolved. The germline V and J ends were trimmed by 4 bases and 0 bases, with 14 bases remaining between them. Germline lookup yields CDR1 SGDLS and CDR2 YYNGEE. The length of the CDR3 is 15 residues. The CDR3 bases are TGTGCCAGCAGCCCTTTCCGGACGGACTCCTACGAGCAGTACTTC. Its protein is CASSPFRTDSYEQYF.

This clone was seen more than once but under ten times. In nucleotides, the CDR3 is TGTGCCAGCAGCTTAGTGTTACGGGACGAGCAGTACTTC. It is translated as CASSLVLRDEQYF. The rearrangement links TRBV7-2 to TRBJ2-7; D call uncertain. V shed 1 base and J shed 5 bases, with 9 bases lying between them. The length of the CDR3 is 13 residues. Per germline, CDR1 SGHTA and CDR2 FQGNSA.

This chain connects TRBV6-5 to TRBJ1-1; tentatively, D is TRBD1 (5 bases). The CDR3 runs 15 residues. CDR1 is MNHEY and CDR2 is SVGAGI in the germline V gene. Deletions cut 6 bases from V and 3 bases from J, with 17 bases between. Here the CDR3 reads CASSNTGTGHTEAFF. The CDR3 DNA sequence: TGTGCCAGCAGCAACACCGGGACCGGCCACACTGAAGCTTTCTTT.